This T cell receptor beta chain was identified during a study of vaccination effects on CD4 cells after COVID-19. Study background: Post-vaccine specimens were collected at a median of 72 days following the second dose.

Method: immunoSEQ multiplex PCR; TCRdb's copy keeps in-frame clones and lacks some. Seen here are around 49,000 clones, 72% observed once, and the top ten hold roughly 9.7%. Germline CDR1 reads KGHSH; CDR2 reads LQKENI. The CDR3 is 14 amino acids. V was shortened by 5 bases and J by 4 bases, with 12 bases between the two germline ends. Having been cultured for 10 days, the cells underwent CD4+ T cell isolation. It was two doses of either the BNT162b2 or mRNA-1273 vaccine that participants received. The healthy vaccine recipients, who had no prior SARS-CoV-2 infection, showed negative nucleocapsid antibodies. As regards this clone: Its antigen is currently unknown.

The receptor was derived from a human donor who received a COVID-19 vaccine. Here the sequenced sample was CD4+ T cells from PBMCs cultured without peptide, taken after COVID-19 vaccination. The gene calls are TRBV18 and TRBJ1-5, with no clear D. The DNA for the CDR3 is TGTGCCAGCTCATTTACGGACGGTAATCAGCCCCAGCATTTT. This sequence encodes CASSFTDGNQPQHF. The variable domain in full, completed from reference TRBV18 and TRBJ1-5, reads NAGVMQNPRHLVRRRGQEARLRCSPMKGHSHVYWYRQLPEEGLKFMVYLQKENIIDESGMPKERFSAEFPKEGPSILRIQQVVRGDSAAYFCASSFTDGNQPQHFGDGTRLSIL.